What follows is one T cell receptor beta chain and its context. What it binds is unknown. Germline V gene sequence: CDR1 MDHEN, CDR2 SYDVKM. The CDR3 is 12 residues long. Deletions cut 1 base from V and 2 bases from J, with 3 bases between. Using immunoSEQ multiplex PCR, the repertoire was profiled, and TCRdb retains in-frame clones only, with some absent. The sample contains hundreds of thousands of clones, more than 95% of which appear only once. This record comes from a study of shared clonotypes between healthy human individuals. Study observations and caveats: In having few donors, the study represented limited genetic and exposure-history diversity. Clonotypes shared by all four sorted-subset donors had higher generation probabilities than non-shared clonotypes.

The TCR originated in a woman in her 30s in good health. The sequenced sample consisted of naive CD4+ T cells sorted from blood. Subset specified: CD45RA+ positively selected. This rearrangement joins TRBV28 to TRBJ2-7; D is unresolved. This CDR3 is CASSLLTYEQYF. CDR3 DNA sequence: TGTGCCAGCAGTTTATTAACCTACGAGCAGTACTTC.